The 5 T cell receptor beta chains in this list originate from one sample, sequenced in a study of T cell responses to AZD1222 COVID-19 vaccine (dated by TCRdb to about 2021). The time point label here, explained by the study, means: about 28 days (+/-7) after the second vaccine dose. Libraries were prepared through the immunoSEQ multiplex PCR assay. What TCRdb holds here is the immuneACCESS table cut down to in-frame rearrangements. Part of the clones is not present; checked against another copy, under half of the missing clones reflect an unresolved V gene, and the others are unexplained. This sample is represented by approximately 150,000 clones; around 92% of them were singletons. The ten largest make up roughly 0.98% of the sample. Sequencing was performed on peripheral blood, taken 28 days after the second AZD1222 dose. Receptor source: an adult who received the AZD1222 COVID-19 vaccine.

This clone appeared once. The rearrangement links TRBV7-9 to TRBJ1-1, with unresolved D. V lost 1 base, J lost 2 bases, and 5 bases lay in between. This CDR3 comprises 13 residues. From germline, CDR1 is SEHNR and CDR2 FQNEAQ (reference sequence). The CDR3 spells CASSLEQNTEAFF. The CDR3 DNA follows: TGTGCCAGCAGCTTAGAGCAAAACACTGAAGCTTTCTTT.

V is TRBV7-9 and J is TRBJ2-1; 9 bases match TRBD1. After removal of 5 bases from V and 8 bases from J, the junction contained 1 base not matched to a gene. The CDR3 consists of 12 residues. Germline CDR1 and CDR2: SEHNR and FQNEAQ (reference sequence). The CDR3 region has the DNA TGTGCCAGCAGCCGGACAGGGGATGAGCAGTTCTTC. Its translation is CASSRTGDEQFF.

The rearrangement joins TRBV4-2 to TRBJ1-5; D is unresolved. Trimming removed 3 bases at V and 0 bases at J, with 12 bases between. The CDR3 has 16 amino acids. Germline loops: CDR1 LGHNA, CDR2 YNFKEQ. The CDR3 nucleotides read TGTGCCAGCAGCCAGGCGACATCTTATAGCAATCAGCCCCAGCATTTT. Translating gives CASSQATSYSNQPQHF.

The chain uses TRBV6-5 and TRBJ1-1; TRBD1 might be the D (5 bases). Between the trimmed V and J ends, which lost 6 bases and 1 base, there was a span of 15 bases. Looked up from germline, CDR1 is MNHEY and CDR2 is SVGAGI. The CDR3 runs 15 residues. CDR3 sequence reads: CASRINQGSNTEAFF. The CDR3 coding sequence is TGTGCCAGCAGAATCAATCAGGGCTCGAACACTGAAGCTTTCTTT.

DNA of the CDR3: TGTGCCAGCAGCTTAGACAGGGCACGGCCCCAGCATTTT. It codes for CASSLDRARPQHF. The rearrangement joins TRBV7-2 to TRBJ1-5; tentatively, D is TRBD1 (6 bases). V dropped 1 base and J dropped 9 bases, with 10 bases sitting between them. Germline loops: CDR1 SGHTA, CDR2 FQGNSA. This CDR3 region has 13 residues.